A single sample is the source of the 11 T cell receptor beta chains below, sequenced in a study of blood T cell repertoires in COVID-19. Method: immunoSEQ multiplex PCR; TCRdb's copy keeps in-frame clones and lacks some. The data hold roughly 290,000 clones, with about 91% observed a single time. The sequenced sample was peripheral blood. All receptors come from a woman in her fifties or sixties with acute or convalescent COVID-19.

The genes are TRBV12-5 and TRBJ2-1; 12 bases fit TRBD2. V trimming: 0 bases; J trimming: 6 bases; junction bases outside the gene matches: 9. Germline values: CDR1 LGHNT, CDR2 FRNRAP. The CDR3 runs 18 residues. CDR3 sequence: CASGLVSTSGRSANEQFF. CDR3 sequence (DNA): TGTGCTAGTGGTTTGGTATCGACTAGCGGGAGATCCGCCAATGAGCAGTTCTTC.

The V call is TRBV3-1 (or the pseudogene TRBV3-2), the J call TRBJ1-1, with D tentatively TRBD1 (5 bases). The germline V gene encodes CDR1 LGHDT and CDR2 YNNKEL (reference sequence). V was trimmed by 3 bases and J by 8 bases, leaving 13 bases between them. The CDR3 is 13 residues long. The CDR3 region has the DNA TGTGCCAGCAGCCAGGGGCACAGTACGGAAGCTTTCTTT. Encoded protein: CASSQGHSTEAFF.

CDR3 region: CASSQEYGYTF. The CDR3 bases are TGTGCCAGCTCTCAGGAATATGGCTACACCTTC. J is TRBJ1-2 and V is TRBV12-3 or TRBV12-4; D is unclear. This CDR3 is built from 11 residues. Trimming pared 8 bases from V and 5 bases from J, leaving 9 bases between.

The chain couples TRBV28 to TRBJ1-4; D unclear. The V end was cut by 7 bases, the J end by 12 bases, with 12 bases between. Germline V lookup: CDR1 MDHEN, CDR2 SYDVKM. This CDR3 has 11 amino acids. This CDR3 reads CASMYRRELFF. The CDR3 DNA reads as TGTGCCAGCATGTATCGGAGGGAACTGTTTTTT. The full variable domain, rest sourced from reference TRBV28 and TRBJ1-4, is DVKVTQSSRYLVKRTGEKVFLECVQDMDHENMFWYRQDPGLGLRLIYFSYDVKMKEKGDIPEGYSVSREKKERFSLILESASTNQTSMYLCASMYRRELFFGSGTQLSVL.

This rearrangement joins TRBV6-2 or TRBV6-3 to TRBJ1-1, with D perhaps TRBD1 (5 bases). Germline V gene sequence: CDR1 MNHEY, CDR2 SVGEGT. Between the trimmed V and J ends, which lost 5 bases and 6 bases, there was a span of 16 bases. The CDR3 length is 14 residues. The CDR3 spells CASSPLGGSPEAFF. CDR3 bases: TGTGCCAGCAGTCCGCTCGGGGGTTCTCCTGAAGCTTTCTTT.

This clone was recorded only once. The rearrangement joins TRBV4-2 to TRBJ2-3, with D unclear. The CDR3 is made up of 15 amino acids. The germline V gene encodes CDR1 LGHNA and CDR2 YNFKEQ. V was cut by 5 bases and J by 0 bases, with 12 bases left in between. CDR3 bases: TGTGCCAGCAGCTTAGAGCACAGAAGCACAGATACGCAGTATTTT. Translated: CASSLEHRSTDTQYF.

The rearrangement joins TRBV5-1 to TRBJ2-7, with D possibly matching TRBD1 (6 bases). The CDR3 runs 14 residues. Germline CDR1 SGHRS, CDR2 YFSETQ. V dropped 0 bases and J dropped 3 bases, with 10 bases sitting between them. The DNA of the CDR3 is TGCGCCAGCAGCTTGGGGGACACGGACTACGAGCAGTACTTC. Translated, it gives CASSLGDTDYEQYF.

The J gene is TRBJ2-5, the V gene TRBV4-3; 10 bases align to TRBD2. Germline V lookup: CDR1 LGHNA, CDR2 YSLEER. The CDR3 has 17 amino acids. J lost 5 bases, V lost 0 bases, and 9 bases had no gene match. CDR3 sequence (DNA): TGCGCCAGCAGCCAAGATAGGGGACATAGCGGGGGGGAGACCCAGTACTTC. Translation gives CASSQDRGHSGGETQYF.

The chain is built from TRBV18 and TRBJ1-5; 9 bases agree with TRBD1. After removal of 2 bases from V and 4 bases from J, the junction contained 6 bases not matched to a gene. The CDR3 is made up of 16 amino acids. The germline CDR1 and CDR2 sequences are KGHSH and LQKENI. The CDR3 protein is CASSPSGQGRNQPQHF. CDR3 coding DNA: TGTGCCAGCTCACCATCAGGACAGGGGAGGAATCAGCCCCAGCATTTT. The complete variable domain, with remaining parts taken from reference TRBV18 and TRBJ1-5, reads NAGVMQNPRHLVRRRGQEARLRCSPMKGHSHVYWYRQLPEEGLKFMVYLQKENIIDESGMPKERFSAEFPKEGPSILRIQQVVRGDSAAYFCASSPSGQGRNQPQHFGDGTRLSIL.

V and J are TRBV7-7 and TRBJ2-1; TRBD2 matches 7 bases. Per the germline V gene, CDR1 is SSHAT and CDR2 is FNYEAQ (reference sequence). The CDR3 has 17 residues. CDR3 in amino acids: CASSRLAATSSYNEQFF. CDR3 DNA sequence: TGTGCTAGCTCCCGGCTAGCGGCTACGAGCTCCTACAATGAGCAGTTCTTC. Full variable domain (outside the CDR3, taken from reference TRBV7-7 and TRBJ2-1): GAGVSQSPRYKVTKRGQDVTLRCDPISSHATLYWYQQALGQGPEFLTYFNYEAQPDKSGLPSDRFSAERPEGSISTLTIQRTEQRDSAMYRCASSRLAATSSYNEQFFGPGTRLTVL.

The J gene is TRBJ2-5, the V gene TRBV7-2; 7 bases line up with TRBD1. Unmatched junction bases numbered 3, after V lost 0 bases and J lost 2 bases. Germline V gene data show CDR1 as SGHTA and CDR2 as FQGNSA. The CDR3 is 15 residues long. CDR3 sequence: CASSLAPGQQETQYF. CDR3 coding DNA: TGTGCCAGCAGCTTAGCTCCGGGACAGCAAGAGACCCAGTACTTC.